Sequencing of this T cell receptor beta chain was carried out in a study of shared clonotypes between healthy human individuals. Study-wide background: Aged between 18 and 49, the donors were two women and three men.

The length of the CDR3 is 14 residues. J was trimmed by 11 bases and V by 3 bases; bases with no gene match: 9. CDR1 is SGHNT, CDR2 YYREEE, per germline (reference sequence). The study drew all its donors from Caucasian adults living in Nashville, Tennessee. TCRdb's copy holds only in-frame clones and misses some; the assay was immunoSEQ multiplex PCR. This sample yields 520,000 or so clones, of which less than 85% are seen a single time; over 10% belongs to the top ten. Specimen: PBMCs. This receptor was obtained from a woman aged 40 to 49 in good health. Some clones in this sample may be carry-over from other donors' samples. The chain carries TRBV5-4 and TRBJ2-7; 12 nucleotides line up with TRBD2. The CDR3 nucleotides read TGTGCCAGCAGCTCCGGGACTAGCGGGCCTCCGGAGTACTTC. This sequence encodes CASSSGTSGPPEYF.